The source of this T cell receptor beta chain is a study of blood T cell repertoires in COVID-19. About the study: Acute and convalescent COVID-19 specimens originated in the United States, Italy and Spain. The cDNA or gDNA used as material had been derived from T cells, B-cell-depleted T cells, or PBMCs.

Authors' data handling: Using reference gene primer amplification, nucleated cell counts were estimated. Some clones are missing from TCRdb's copy, which holds only in-frame ones; the method was immunoSEQ multiplex PCR. Clone size and the V and J calls come from that table; the DNA yielded D and trimming. This repertoire shows approximately 70,000 clones, roughly 88% found once; its top ten account for 2.5% to 3%. Germline V lookup: CDR1 SGHNT, CDR2 YYREEE (reference sequence). The ends lost 3 bases at V and 5 bases at J; junction bases unmatched: 4. The CDR3 is made up of 15 amino acids. The chain combines TRBV5-4 with TRBJ1-3; 11 bases match TRBD1. Sequencing was performed on peripheral blood. The origin of this receptor is a man aged 80 or over with active or convalescent COVID-19. The CDR3 DNA reads as TGTGCCAGCAGCTACTGGACAGGGGGCCGAAACACCATATATTTT. Amino acids: CASSYWTGGRNTIYF.